These T cell receptor beta chains were read from a single sample in a study of post-analysis software for immune sequencing data. TCRdb independently ran MiXCR on the PCR reads; one entry per CDR3 protein. The table includes about 540,000 distinct CDR3 sequences, 34% detected once. Sequenced: blood. The receptors were gathered from a girl aged 2 to 17 with multiple sclerosis. Each CDR3 is given with its conserved first and last residue. A D gene is named only where the DNA matches it firmly. Rows may omit the clone size; those that give it use once, few, many or a size class.

v_gene: TRBV5-1; d_gene: TRBD1; abundance: .; j_gene: TRBJ1-5; CDR3aa: CASSLEGAGNQPQHF; CDR3nt: TGCGCCAGCAGCTTGGAGGGGGCGGGCAATCAGCCCCAGCATTTT
v_gene: TRBV20-1; d_gene: .; abundance: .; j_gene: TRBJ2-3; CDR3aa: CSASAYLVGMDTQYF; CDR3nt: TGCAGTGCTAGTGCTTACCTAGTAGGCATGGATACGCAGTATTTT
v_gene: TRBV20-1; d_gene: .; abundance: .; j_gene: TRBJ2-7; CDR3aa: CSTRDLTAYEQYF; CDR3nt: TGCAGTACTAGAGATCTCACAGCCTACGAGCAGTACTTC
v_gene: TRBV5-5; d_gene: TRBD1; abundance: .; j_gene: TRBJ2-7; CDR3aa: CASSLTPLLRTGQSSYEQYF; CDR3nt: TGTGCCAGCAGCTTAACTCCCTTACTTCGGACAGGCCAAAGCTCCTACGAGCAGTACTTC
v_gene: TRBV6-5; d_gene: TRBD2; abundance: .; j_gene: TRBJ2-1; CDR3aa: CASSKAGGPGGGQFF; CDR3nt: TGTGCCAGCAGTAAAGCGGGGGGGCCTGGAGGGGGGCAGTTCTTC
v_gene: TRBV5-1; d_gene: TRBD1; abundance: .; j_gene: TRBJ2-5; CDR3aa: CASSIHLRDSLQETQYF; CDR3nt: TGCGCCAGCAGCATTCACCTCCGGGACAGCCTCCAAGAGACCCAGTACTTC
v_gene: TRBV7-2; d_gene: TRBD2; abundance: few; j_gene: TRBJ2-3; CDR3aa: CASSLNSGGLDTQYF; CDR3nt: TGTGCCAGCAGCTTAAATAGCGGGGGGTTGGATACGCAGTATTTT
v_gene: TRBV15; d_gene: .; abundance: .; j_gene: TRBJ1-3; CDR3aa: CATSRDHGNTIYF; CDR3nt: TGTGCCACCAGCAGAGATCACGGAAACACCATATATTTT
v_gene: TRBV10-3; d_gene: .; abundance: few; j_gene: TRBJ2-1; CDR3aa: CAISGPTGTYNEQFF; CDR3nt: TGTGCCATCAGTGGACCAACAGGGACCTACAATGAGCAGTTCTTC
v_gene: TRBV7-2; d_gene: .; abundance: .; j_gene: TRBJ2-5; CDR3aa: CASSLFALPPSNEQYF; CDR3nt: TGTGCCAGCAGCTTATTCGCCCTACCCCCCTCCAATGAGCAGTACTTC
v_gene: TRBV7-2; d_gene: .; abundance: .; j_gene: TRBJ2-1; CDR3aa: CASSLAGAGTYEQFF; CDR3nt: TGTGCCAGCAGCTTAGCAGGGGCGGGGACCTACGAGCAGTTCTTC
v_gene: TRBV20-1; d_gene: TRBD2; abundance: many; j_gene: TRBJ2-5; CDR3aa: CSAATSGGFQETQYF; CDR3nt: TGCAGTGCCGCTACTAGCGGGGGTTTCCAAGAGACCCAGTACTTC
v_gene: TRBV24-1; d_gene: TRBD2; abundance: .; j_gene: TRBJ2-3; CDR3aa: CATSDPSGGYTDTQYF; CDR3nt: TGTGCCACCAGTGATCCCAGCGGGGGGTACACAGATACGCAGTATTTT
v_gene: TRBV7-9; d_gene: TRBD2; abundance: .; j_gene: TRBJ2-1; CDR3aa: CASSYRGRGGHEQFF; CDR3nt: TGTGCCAGCAGCTATCGAGGGCGGGGGGGCCACGAGCAGTTCTTC
v_gene: TRBV6-5; d_gene: .; abundance: few; j_gene: TRBJ2-3; CDR3aa: CASSYLGLTTDTQYF; CDR3nt: TGTGCCAGCAGTTACTTGGGACTCACCACAGATACGCAGTATTTT
v_gene: TRBV6-7; d_gene: .; abundance: few; j_gene: TRBJ2-7; CDR3aa: CASRGDSRSYEQYF; CDR3nt: TGTGCCAGCAGGGGTGACAGTAGATCTTACGAGCAGTACTTC
v_gene: TRBV6-1; d_gene: .; abundance: .; j_gene: TRBJ2-7; CDR3aa: CASSELVSYEQYF; CDR3nt: TGTGCCAGCAGTGAACTTGTCTCCTACGAGCAGTACTTC
v_gene: TRBV11-2; d_gene: .; abundance: .; j_gene: TRBJ2-2; CDR3aa: CASSSAGSGELFF; CDR3nt: TGTGCCAGCAGCTCCGCAGGGTCCGGGGAGCTGTTTTTT
v_gene: TRBV7-9; d_gene: TRBD2; abundance: .; j_gene: TRBJ2-3; CDR3aa: CASSPPMLAGDTDTQYF; CDR3nt: TGTGCCAGCAGCCCTCCGATGTTAGCGGGGGACACAGATACGCAGTATTTT
v_gene: TRBV11-2; d_gene: .; abundance: .; j_gene: TRBJ2-1; CDR3aa: CASSLVTGEEQFF; CDR3nt: TGTGCCAGCAGCTTAGTTACGGGGGAAGAGCAGTTCTTC
v_gene: TRBV20-1; d_gene: TRBD1; abundance: .; j_gene: TRBJ1-2; CDR3aa: CSARDRLGQGAYDYGYTF; CDR3nt: TGCAGTGCTAGAGACCGTCTTGGACAGGGGGCATACGACTATGGCTACACCTTC
v_gene: TRBV5-1; d_gene: .; abundance: .; j_gene: TRBJ2-1; CDR3aa: CASSLTGAHEQFF; CDR3nt: TGCGCCAGCAGCTTGACGGGGGCCCATGAGCAGTTCTTC
v_gene: TRBV20-1; d_gene: .; abundance: .; j_gene: TRBJ2-1; CDR3aa: CSATSVKISYNEQFF; CDR3nt: TGCAGTGCTACGTCTGTCAAGATCTCCTACAATGAGCAGTTCTTC
v_gene: TRBV24-1; d_gene: TRBD1; abundance: .; j_gene: TRBJ2-1; CDR3aa: CATSAPGQGFNEPFF; CDR3nt: TGTGCCACCAGTGCCCCGGGACAGGGCTTTAATGAGCCGTTCTTC
v_gene: TRBV12-3/TRBV12-4; d_gene: .; abundance: many; j_gene: TRBJ2-3; CDR3aa: CASSLGADTDTQYF; CDR3nt: TGTGCCAGCAGTTTAGGGGCCGACACAGATACGCAGTATTTT
v_gene: TRBV5-1; d_gene: .; abundance: .; j_gene: TRBJ2-1; CDR3aa: CASSEATGYNEQFF; CDR3nt: TGCGCCAGCAGCGAGGCCACAGGCTACAATGAGCAGTTCTTC
v_gene: TRBV12-3/TRBV12-4; d_gene: .; abundance: .; j_gene: TRBJ2-3; CDR3aa: CASTIGGGEDTQYF; CDR3nt: TGTGCCAGCACCATAGGAGGGGGCGAAGATACGCAGTATTTT
v_gene: TRBV20-1; d_gene: .; abundance: few; j_gene: TRBJ1-2; CDR3aa: CSAPPPGTNYGYTF; CDR3nt: TGCAGTGCTCCACCCCCGGGAACTAACTATGGCTACACCTTC
v_gene: TRBV12-3/TRBV12-4; d_gene: .; abundance: .; j_gene: TRBJ2-3; CDR3aa: CASTLRGFSTDTQYF; CDR3nt: TGTGCCAGCACCCTCCGGGGGTTTAGCACAGATACGCAGTATTTT
v_gene: TRBV5-1; d_gene: .; abundance: .; j_gene: TRBJ2-6; CDR3aa: CASKFRSISGANVLTF; CDR3nt: TGCGCCAGCAAGTTTCGAAGTATCTCTGGGGCCAACGTCCTGACTTTC
v_gene: TRBV6-2/TRBV6-3; d_gene: .; abundance: .; j_gene: TRBJ2-7; CDR3aa: CAGRLGTYEQYF; CDR3nt: TGTGCCGGCAGACTAGGGACCTACGAGCAGTACTTC
v_gene: TRBV7-8; d_gene: .; abundance: .; j_gene: TRBJ2-3; CDR3aa: CASSPAITGPPDTQYF; CDR3nt: TGTGCCAGCAGCCCGGCTATAACCGGCCCCCCCGATACGCAGTATTTT
v_gene: TRBV5-1; d_gene: .; abundance: few; j_gene: TRBJ2-5; CDR3aa: CASGLGVGDQETQYF; CDR3nt: TGCGCCAGCGGCTTGGGCGTGGGGGACCAAGAGACCCAGTACTTC
v_gene: TRBV4-1; d_gene: .; abundance: few; j_gene: TRBJ1-5; CDR3aa: CASSQDLGGGQPQHF; CDR3nt: TGCGCCAGCAGCCAAGATCTTGGGGGCGGGCAGCCCCAGCATTTT
v_gene: TRBV4-2; d_gene: TRBD2; abundance: few; j_gene: TRBJ2-1; CDR3aa: CASSQYSGGVDEQFF; CDR3nt: TGTGCCAGCAGCCAATATAGCGGGGGGGTGGATGAGCAGTTCTTC
v_gene: TRBV25-1; d_gene: .; abundance: .; j_gene: TRBJ2-2; CDR3aa: CASSENTNTGELFF; CDR3nt: TGTGCCAGCAGTGAGAACACCAACACCGGGGAGCTGTTTTTT
v_gene: TRBV5-1; d_gene: .; abundance: few; j_gene: TRBJ1-2; CDR3aa: CASSLGETGSYGYTF; CDR3nt: TGCGCCAGCAGCTTGGGGGAGACAGGATCCTATGGCTACACCTTC
v_gene: TRBV11-1; d_gene: .; abundance: .; j_gene: TRBJ2-6; CDR3aa: CASSPPFPGANVLTF; CDR3nt: TGTGCCAGCAGCCCCCCATTCCCTGGGGCCAACGTCCTGACTTTC
v_gene: TRBV6-6; d_gene: TRBD1; abundance: .; j_gene: TRBJ1-5; CDR3aa: CASSSGDRDNQPQHF; CDR3nt: TGTGCCAGCAGTTCAGGGGACAGGGACAATCAGCCCCAGCATTTT
v_gene: TRBV12-3/TRBV12-4; d_gene: .; abundance: .; j_gene: TRBJ2-5; CDR3aa: CASSLHRSETQYF; CDR3nt: TGTGCCAGCAGTCTGCACAGGAGTGAGACCCAGTACTTC
v_gene: TRBV28; d_gene: .; abundance: .; j_gene: TRBJ1-2; CDR3aa: CASSSSTFNYGYTF; CDR3nt: TGTGCCAGCAGTTCCTCGACATTTAACTATGGCTACACCTTC
v_gene: TRBV5-1; d_gene: TRBD1; abundance: once; j_gene: TRBJ1-4; CDR3aa: CASSLVARTGGNEKLFF; CDR3nt: TGCGCCAGCAGCTTGGTTGCTCGGACAGGGGGCAATGAAAAACTGTTTTTT
v_gene: TRBV29-1; d_gene: TRBD2; abundance: few; j_gene: TRBJ2-7; CDR3aa: CSVLAGDSYEQYF; CDR3nt: TGCAGCGTCTTAGCGGGGGATTCCTACGAGCAGTACTTC
v_gene: TRBV5-6; d_gene: .; abundance: .; j_gene: TRBJ1-1; CDR3aa: CASSLAAGGRIEAFF; CDR3nt: TGTGCCAGCAGCTTGGCGGCTGGGGGAAGGATTGAAGCTTTCTTT
v_gene: TRBV12-3/TRBV12-4; d_gene: .; abundance: .; j_gene: TRBJ2-7; CDR3aa: CASRITGGYEQYF; CDR3nt: TGTGCCAGCAGAATTACGGGTGGGTACGAGCAGTACTTC
v_gene: TRBV12-3/TRBV12-4; d_gene: .; abundance: .; j_gene: TRBJ1-4; CDR3aa: CASSPFTGTVEKLFF; CDR3nt: TGTGCCAGCAGTCCCTTTACAGGGACTGTTGAAAAACTGTTTTTT
v_gene: TRBV20-1; d_gene: .; abundance: .; j_gene: TRBJ2-4; CDR3aa: CSARAQGGAKNIQYF; CDR3nt: TGCAGTGCTAGAGCACAGGGAGGGGCCAAAAACATTCAGTACTTC
v_gene: TRBV7-9; d_gene: .; abundance: .; j_gene: TRBJ2-6; CDR3aa: CASQDGANVLTF; CDR3nt: TGTGCCAGCCAAGACGGGGCCAACGTCCTGACTTTC
v_gene: TRBV6-5; d_gene: TRBD1; abundance: .; j_gene: TRBJ2-4; CDR3aa: CASSPLQGVSEQYF; CDR3nt: TGTGCCAGCAGCCCCCTCCAGGGGGTCAGTGAGCAGTACTTC
v_gene: TRBV12-5; d_gene: .; abundance: .; j_gene: TRBJ1-2; CDR3aa: CASGPAGGRVDGYTF; CDR3nt: TGTGCTAGTGGTCCGGCGGGGGGCAGGGTGGATGGCTACACCTTC
v_gene: TRBV12-3/TRBV12-4; d_gene: .; abundance: few; j_gene: TRBJ1-5; CDR3aa: CASSLETRSQPQHF; CDR3nt: TGTGCCAGCAGTTTAGAAACGAGGAGTCAGCCCCAGCATTTT
v_gene: TRBV24-1; d_gene: .; abundance: .; j_gene: TRBJ2-7; CDR3aa: CATSDLARETGGKPYEQYF; CDR3nt: TGTGCCACCAGTGATTTAGCGCGGGAAACTGGCGGTAAACCCTACGAGCAGTACTTC
v_gene: TRBV20-1; d_gene: .; abundance: .; j_gene: TRBJ1-1; CDR3aa: CSCTGNTEAFF; CDR3nt: TGCAGCTGTACAGGGAACACTGAAGCTTTCTTT
v_gene: TRBV12-3/TRBV12-4; d_gene: .; abundance: once; j_gene: TRBJ1-4; CDR3aa: CASRGREGKLFF; CDR3nt: TGTGCCAGCAGGGGCAGAGAGGGAAAACTGTTTTTT
v_gene: TRBV13; d_gene: .; abundance: .; j_gene: TRBJ2-3; CDR3aa: CASSLNRKDTQYF; CDR3nt: TGTGCCAGCAGCTTGAACCGCAAAGATACGCAGTATTTT
v_gene: TRBV20-1; d_gene: .; abundance: .; j_gene: TRBJ2-5; CDR3aa: CSATILTTAARETQYF; CDR3nt: TGCAGTGCTACCATCCTAACGACAGCCGCCCGCGAGACCCAGTACTTC
v_gene: TRBV6-6; d_gene: .; abundance: few; j_gene: TRBJ1-1; CDR3aa: CASRSRQANTEAFF; CDR3nt: TGTGCCAGCAGATCCCGACAGGCTAACACTGAAGCTTTCTTT